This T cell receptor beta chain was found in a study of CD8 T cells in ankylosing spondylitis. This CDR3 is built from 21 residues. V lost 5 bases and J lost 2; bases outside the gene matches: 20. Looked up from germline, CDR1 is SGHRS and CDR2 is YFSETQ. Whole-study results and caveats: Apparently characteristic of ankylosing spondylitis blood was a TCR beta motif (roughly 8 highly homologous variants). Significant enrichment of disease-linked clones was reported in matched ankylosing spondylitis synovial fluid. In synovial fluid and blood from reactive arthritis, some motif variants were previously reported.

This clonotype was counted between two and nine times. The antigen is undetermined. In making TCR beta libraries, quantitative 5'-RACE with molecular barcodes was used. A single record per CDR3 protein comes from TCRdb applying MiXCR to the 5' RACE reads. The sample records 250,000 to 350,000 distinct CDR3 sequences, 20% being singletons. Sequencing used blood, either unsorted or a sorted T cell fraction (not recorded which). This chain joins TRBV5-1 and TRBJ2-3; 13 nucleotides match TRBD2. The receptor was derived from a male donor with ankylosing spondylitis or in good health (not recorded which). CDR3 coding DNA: TGCGCCAGCAGAGGACTAGCGGGAGAGTTCCACTCCACAGGGGCCACAGATACGCAGTATTTT. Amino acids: CASRGLAGEFHSTGATDTQYF.